The 9 T cell receptor beta chains in this list originate from one sample, sequenced in a study of T-cell reconstitution after alpha-beta-depleted transplantation in children (dated by TCRdb to 2016 to 2017). The library came from PCR. TCRdb lists the instrument as Illumina HiSeq 2500. To normalize quantification of the TCRbeta repertoire, the TCR libraries were built with molecular barcoding that relied on unique molecular identifiers. TCRdb trimmed the raw reads at Q25, called clones with MiXCR and kept productive beta chains. Entries that share a CDR3 protein sequence are merged under the most common genes and DNA. The sample table contains approximately 240,000 distinct CDR3 sequences; only one count was recorded for 9.7% of them. The ten largest clones take up 5.1% of the sample. The source was PBMCs from the stem cell graft donor, collected from the stem cell graft. All receptors come from a human donor who donated a stem cell graft to a child with SCID.

This clonotype was picked up many times. This chain links TRBV15 with TRBJ2-7; weak D call: TRBD1 (5 bases). There are 14 residues in the CDR3. CDR1 is LNHNV and CDR2 is YYDKDF in the germline V gene (reference sequence). The V end was cut by 0 bases, the J end by 1 base, with 7 bases between. The chain's CDR3 is CATSRDKGSYEQYF. The CDR3 DNA reads TGTGCCACCAGCAGAGATAAGGGGTCCTACGAGCAGTACTTC. Drawing the rest from reference TRBV15 and TRBJ2-7, the complete variable domain is DAMVIQNPRYQVTQFGKPVTLSCSQTLNHNVMYWYQQKSSQAPKLLFHYYDKDFNNEADTPDNFQSRRPNTSFCFLDIRSPGLGDTAMYLCATSRDKGSYEQYFGPGTRLTVT.

This clonotype was counted ten times or more. The rearrangement uses TRBV7-2 and TRBJ2-7; D is uncertain. V was trimmed by 5 bases and J by 6 bases, leaving 8 bases between them. This CDR3 is 11 amino acids long. Germline CDR1 is SGHTA and CDR2 is FQGNSA. CDR3 protein: CASSLLFEQYF. The CDR3 DNA sequence: TGTGCCAGCAGCCTCCTTTTCGAGCAGTACTTC.

This clonotype showed up many times. The rearrangement joins TRBV20-1 to TRBJ1-1; D may be TRBD1 (5 bases). Trimming shortened V by 8 bases and J by 1 base, and 11 bases separated the two germline ends. The germline V gene has CDR1 DFQATT and CDR2 SNEGSKA (reference sequence). The CDR3 contains 12 residues. CDR3 sequence reads: CSTGGGNTEAFF. CDR3 DNA sequence: TGCAGTACCGGCGGGGGGAACACTGAAGCTTTCTTT.

This clonotype was seen repeatedly, ten times or more. The chain recombines TRBV29-1 with TRBJ1-2; D not certain. This CDR3 spans 11 amino acids. Between the trimmed V and J ends, which lost 5 bases and 7 bases, there was a span of 11 bases. Per the germline V gene, CDR1 is SQVTM and CDR2 is ANQGSEA. DNA for the CDR3: TGCAGCGTTATGGTCGGTTTTGGCTACACCTTC. This sequence encodes CSVMVGFGYTF. The full variable domain, completed using reference TRBV29-1 and TRBJ1-2, is SAVISQKPSRDICQRGTSLTIQCQVDSQVTMMFWYRQQPGQSLTLIATANQGSEATYESGFVIDKFPISRPNLTFSTLTVSNMSPEDSSIYLCSVMVGFGYTFGSGTRLTVV.

In this sample, this clonotype turned up many times. The chain uses TRBV7-9 and TRBJ1-3; 8 bases map to TRBD1. Per germline, CDR1 SEHNR and CDR2 FQNEAQ (reference sequence). Germline trimming cut 2 bases from V and 2 bases from J; bases unmatched to any gene: 2. The CDR3 covers 15 residues. DNA for the CDR3: TGTGCCAGCAGCTTACAGGGGGCCGCTGGAAACACCATATATTTT. As protein: CASSLQGAAGNTIYF.

This clonotype was found many times. The chain is built from TRBV5-1 and TRBJ2-5; the D call may be TRBD1 or TRBD2 (5 bases each). V lost 4 bases to trimming and J lost 5 bases, with 21 bases between them. Germline lookup yields CDR1 SGHRS and CDR2 YFSETQ. The CDR3 spans 16 residues. The CDR3 nucleotides are TGCGCCAGCAGCCGGGGCATCGACAGCTTTCGGGAGACCCAGTACTTC. Translated, it gives CASSRGIDSFRETQYF.

This clonotype was seen at least ten times. V and J are TRBV29-1 and TRBJ2-7; weak D call: TRBD1 (7 bases). The CDR3 is 15 residues long. Trimming took off 4 bases at V and 4 bases at J, with 20 bases between the two ends. Germline V gives CDR1 SQVTM, CDR2 ANQGSEA. CDR3: CSVALAWRGRYEQYF. The CDR3 DNA reads as TGCAGCGTTGCCCTGGCCTGGAGGGGGCGGTACGAGCAGTACTTC.

This clonotype was seen at least ten times. This chain connects TRBV27 to TRBJ2-7, with TRBD2 matching 8 bases. J lost 0 bases, V lost 5 bases, and 12 bases had no gene match. This CDR3 is built from 17 residues. The V gene's germline CDR1 is MNHEY and CDR2 SMNVEV (reference sequence). DNA of the CDR3: TGTGCCAGCAGTCGCCAACTCACTAGCGGACACTCCTACGAGCAGTACTTC. It specifies CASSRQLTSGHSYEQYF.

This clonotype was detected many times. Germline and junction disagree at one end, which may indicate a read error. The chain combines TRBV5-1 with TRBJ1-1, with TRBD1 matching over 9 bases. Germline-derived CDR1 and CDR2 are SGHRS and YFSETQ. The CDR3 has 15 residues. Here the CDR3 DNA reads TGCGCCAGCAGCCTCCGGGACAGGGCGAACGCTGAAGCTTTCTTT. Translation: CASSLRDRANAEAFF.